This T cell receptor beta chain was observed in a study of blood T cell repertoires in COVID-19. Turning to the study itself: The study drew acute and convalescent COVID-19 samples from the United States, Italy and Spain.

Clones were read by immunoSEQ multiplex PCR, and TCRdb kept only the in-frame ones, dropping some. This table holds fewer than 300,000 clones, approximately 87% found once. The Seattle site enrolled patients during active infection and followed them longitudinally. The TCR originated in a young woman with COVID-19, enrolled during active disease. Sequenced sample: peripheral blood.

The chain's CDR3 is CASKTAGGSYNEQFF. The CDR3 DNA sequence: TGTGCCAGTAAGACAGCGGGGGGGTCCTACAATGAGCAGTTCTTC. This rearrangement joins TRBV19 to TRBJ2-1; TRBD2 agrees at 10 bases. Germline CDR1 and CDR2: LNHDA and SQIVND (reference sequence). The junction had 4 bases not matched to a gene; V was cut back by 7 bases and J by 1 base. This CDR3 is built from 15 residues. The full variable domain, in which reference TRBV19 and TRBJ2-1 provide the parts outside the CDR3, is DGGITQSPKYLFRKEGQNVTLSCEQNLNHDAMYWYRQDPGQGLRLIYYSQIVNDFQKGDIAEGYSVSREKKESFPLTVTSAQKNPTAFYLCASKTAGGSYNEQFFGPGTRLTVL.